One and the same sample provided the 25 T cell receptor beta chains below, sequenced in a study of T cell repertoires and HLA-DP antigens. Assay used: immunoSEQ multiplex PCR; TCRdb lists only in-frame clones, some missing. The data contain around 90,000 clones, around nine tenths of them singletons. Their specific antigens are unknown. Sample: CD4+ T cells from PBMCs. The source is a man in his fifties in good health and CMV-seronegative.

The chain couples TRBV19 to TRBJ2-3, with D perhaps TRBD2 (6 bases). CDR3 length: 18 residues. The germline V gene has CDR1 LNHDA and CDR2 SQIVND (reference sequence). V gave up 4 bases and J gave up 6 bases, with 26 bases separating them. Here the CDR3 reads CASSRAAIGDSPADTQYF. Written as DNA, the CDR3 is TGTGCCAGTAGTAGGGCCGCAATCGGGGACTCCCCGGCGGATACGCAGTATTTT.

CDR3 sequence reads: CASSLAQGALNGYTF. In nucleotides, the CDR3 is TGCGCCAGCAGCTTGGCACAGGGGGCGCTGAATGGCTACACCTTC. The chain employs TRBV5-1 and TRBJ1-2; 9 nucleotides agree with TRBD1. CDR3 length equals 15 residues. The germline gives CDR1 SGHRS, CDR2 YFSETQ. With V trimmed by 0 bases and J by 6 bases, 6 bases remained unmatched.

This clone was seen only once. CDR3 DNA: TGTGCCAGCAGTTTGACTAGCCCGCAGACCCAGTACTTC. It is translated as CASSLTSPQTQYF. The V call is TRBV27, the J call TRBJ2-5; 7 nucleotides match TRBD2. Germline assignment: CDR1 MNHEY and CDR2 SMNVEV (reference sequence). The CDR3 has 13 residues. The V gene end was trimmed by 3 bases and the J gene end by 6 bases; junction bases not matched to a gene: 4.

The V gene is TRBV6-5, the J gene TRBJ2-7, with TRBD1 identical over 8 bases. The CDR3 totals 14 residues. Germline trimming cut 6 bases from V and 4 bases from J; bases unmatched to any gene: 8. From germline, CDR1 is MNHEY and CDR2 SVGAGI. The CDR3 protein is CASSADRGTYEQYF. The CDR3, as DNA: TGTGCCAGCAGCGCTGACAGGGGAACTTACGAGCAGTACTTC.

The chain couples TRBV5-8 to TRBJ2-1; tentative D call: TRBD2 (6 bases). This CDR3 has 15 residues. Trimming took 0 bases from V and 3 from J, leaving 10 bases between them. Germline V lookup: CDR1 SGHTS, CDR2 YDEGEE. The CDR3 DNA reads as TGTGCCAGCAGCTTGGGATTAGCGGACTACAATGAGCAGTTCTTC. Its translation: CASSLGLADYNEQFF.

The rearrangement uses TRBV11-2 and TRBJ1-3; TRBD1 matches at 7 bases. The CDR3 length is 16 residues. Trimming cost V 3 bases and J 2 bases; bases outside gene matches: 7. Germline-derived CDR1 and CDR2 are SGHAT and FQNNGV. This chain's CDR3 is CASSLVGGAPGNTIYF. The DNA of the CDR3 is TGTGCCAGCAGCTTGGTAGGGGGCGCCCCTGGAAACACCATATATTTT.

The V and J genes are TRBV5-6 and TRBJ1-2; a possible D gene is TRBD1 (5 bases). The V gene lost 5 bases and the J gene lost 2 bases, with 13 bases spanning the gap. This CDR3 spans 14 amino acids. CDR1 and CDR2 from the germline V gene are SGHDT and YYEEEE. CDR3 sequence: CASRPTGINYGYTF. In DNA, the CDR3 is TGTGCCAGCAGGCCTACAGGTATCAACTATGGCTACACCTTC.

V gene TRBV14 combines with J gene TRBJ2-7; tentative D call: TRBD1 (5 bases). Germline CDR1 SGHDN, CDR2 FVKESK. The CDR3 runs to 12 residues. Trimming removed 2 bases from V and 3 bases from J, with 5 bases in between. As DNA, the CDR3 is TGTGCCAGCAGCCAACAGGGCTACGAGCAGTACTTC. Protein sequence: CASSQQGYEQYF.

This clone was detected once. V usage is TRBV11-3 and J usage is TRBJ1-5; no firm D call. This CDR3 is built from 19 residues. CDR1 SGHNT and CDR2 YENEEA come from the germline V gene. V was shortened by 6 bases and J by 6 bases, with 30 bases between the two germline ends. The DNA for the CDR3 is TGTGCCAGCAGTTTCCCTGATGGGGTAGGTGGAAGTATAGCTCAGCCCCAGCATTTT. As protein: CASSFPDGVGGSIAQPQHF.

The chain has TRBV5-6 and TRBJ1-6, with TRBD1 identical over 8 bases. The V gene end was trimmed by 0 bases and the J gene end by 10 bases; junction bases not matched to a gene: 3. This CDR3 is 14 amino acids long. The V gene's germline CDR1 is SGHDT and CDR2 YYEEEE. DNA for the CDR3: TGTGCCAGCAGCTTGGGATACAGGGGGTCACCCCTCCACTTT. As protein: CASSLGYRGSPLHF. The full variable domain, rest sourced from reference TRBV5-6 and TRBJ1-6, is DAGVTQSPTHLIKTRGQQVTLRCSPKSGHDTVSWYQQALGQGPQFIFQYYEEEERQRGNFPDRFSGHQFPNYSSELNVNALLLGDSALYLCASSLGYRGSPLHFGNGTRLTVT.

The chain recombines TRBV6-1 with TRBJ1-5; D call uncertain. Germline-derived CDR1 and CDR2 are MNHNS and SASEGT. With 2 bases removed from V and 3 bases from J, the gap between germline ends came to 8 bases. The CDR3 is 14 residues long. The CDR3 nucleotides read TGTGCCAGCAGTGAATTGAATCACAATCAGCCCCAGCATTTT. This encodes CASSELNHNQPQHF.

The gene calls are TRBV5-4 and TRBJ1-2, with no clear D. This CDR3 comprises 12 residues. Per the germline V gene, CDR1 is SGHNT and CDR2 is YYREEE (reference sequence). V was clipped by 1 base and J by 3 bases, with 4 bases between them. CDR3 in DNA: TGTGCCAGCAGCTTGACAGACTATGGCTACACCTTC. Protein sequence: CASSLTDYGYTF.

The genes are TRBV5-4 and TRBJ2-7; 11 bases align to TRBD2. The germline V gene encodes CDR1 SGHNT and CDR2 YYREEE (reference sequence). The V segment lost 4 bases and the J segment 7 bases; nucleotides outside the gene matches: 13. The CDR3 is made up of 16 amino acids. CDR3 nucleotides: TGTGCCAGCAGCGGGCGGACTAGCGGGTGGAGCTGGGAGCAGTACTTC. Amino acids: CASSGRTSGWSWEQYF.

This chain joins TRBV2 and TRBJ2-2; TRBD1 is a possible D gene (5 bases). The germline CDR1 and CDR2 sequences are SNHLY and FYNNEI. The ends were cut back, 6 bases at V and 6 bases at J, with 14 bases in the middle. CDR3 length: 14 amino acids. The CDR3 coding sequence is TGTGCCAGCAGGTTCCAGGGCGCGGCCGGGGAGCTGTTTTTT. As protein: CASRFQGAAGELFF.

This sequence joins TRBV4-1 and TRBJ2-1; a weak D match, TRBD2 (6 bases). CDR1 and CDR2 (germline): MGHRA, YSYEKL. Trimming removed 1 base from V and 5 bases from J, with 9 bases in between. This CDR3 region has 14 residues. The CDR3 DNA follows: TGCGCCAGCAGCCAAGGGGACTTTAACAATGAGCAGTTCTTC. Its protein is CASSQGDFNNEQFF.

V and J are TRBV9 and TRBJ2-7; 7 bases fit TRBD1. Germline V CDR1 and CDR2: SGDLS, YYNGEE. The length of the CDR3 is 14 residues. Germline trimming cut 4 bases from V and 3 bases from J; bases unmatched to any gene: 7. CDR3 DNA sequence: TGTGCCAGCAGCCTCGGACAGGCCAGCTACGAGCAGTACTTC. Amino acid sequence: CASSLGQASYEQYF.

This clone was seen a few times. The V call is TRBV5-1, the J call TRBJ1-4; 9 bases fit TRBD1. CDR1 SGHRS and CDR2 YFSETQ come from the germline V gene. The junction had 4 bases not matched to a gene; V was cut back by 4 bases and J by 0 bases. The CDR3 sequence is 16 residues long. The CDR3 sequence: CASSLGQGPTNEKLFF. CDR3 DNA: TGCGCCAGCAGCCTGGGACAGGGACCAACTAATGAAAAACTGTTTTTT.

This chain links TRBV7-2 with TRBJ1-2, with D unclear. V gave up 1 base and J gave up 8 bases, with 11 bases separating them. Germline assignment: CDR1 SGHTA and CDR2 FQGNSA. The CDR3 contains 13 residues. CDR3 amino acids: CASSLEQLGGYTF. The CDR3 region has the DNA TGTGCCAGCAGCTTAGAACAGCTAGGGGGCTACACCTTC. Complete variable domain (other parts from reference TRBV7-2 and TRBJ1-2): GAGVSQSPSNKVTEKGKDVELRCDPISGHTALYWYRQSLGQGLEFLIYFQGNSAPDKSGLPSDRFSAERTGGSVSTLTIQRTQQEDSAVYLCASSLEQLGGYTFGSGTRLTVV.

The J gene is TRBJ2-7, the V gene TRBV5-4; 11 nucleotides line up with TRBD2. Germline V lookup: CDR1 SGHNT, CDR2 YYREEE (reference sequence). The ends lost 4 bases at V and 5 bases at J; junction bases unmatched: 8. This CDR3 has 15 amino acids. DNA for the CDR3: TGTGCCAGCAGCCCCGGGACTAGCGGTTGGAACGAGCAGTACTTC. Its translation is CASSPGTSGWNEQYF.

This chain connects TRBV28 to TRBJ1-2; D gene unclear. The V end was cut by 10 bases, the J end by 2 bases, with 20 bases between. This CDR3 spans 15 amino acids. From germline, CDR1 is MDHEN and CDR2 SYDVKM. For the CDR3, the DNA is TGTGCCACCCATCCGAGGGCTCCCGCAAACTATGGCTACACCTTC. Translated, it gives CATHPRAPANYGYTF.

This chain joins TRBV7-9 and TRBJ2-6; D is undetermined. With 5 bases removed from V and 4 bases from J, the gap between germline ends came to 12 bases. The CDR3 contains 15 residues. Germline V gene lookup returns CDR1 SEHNR and CDR2 FQNEAQ (reference sequence). As DNA, the CDR3 is TGTGCCAGCAGCCCCCGCTTTGGGGGGGCCAACGTCCTGACTTTC. Translation: CASSPRFGGANVLTF. Looking up the rest from reference TRBV7-9 and TRBJ2-6 gives the full variable domain: DTGVSQNPRHKITKRGQNVTFRCDPISEHNRLYWYRQTLGQGPEFLTYFQNEAQLEKSRLLSDRFSAERPKGSFSTLEIQRTEQGDSAMYLCASSPRFGGANVLTFGAGSRLTVL.

The chain links TRBV28 to TRBJ1-2, with D uncertain. Trimming removed 2 bases from V and 4 bases from J, with 17 bases in between. CDR1 is MDHEN, CDR2 SYDVKM, per germline. The CDR3 has 16 residues. The CDR3 coding sequence is TGTGCCAGCAGTTTAAATTTTGGACCCACGGGCTATGGCTACACCTTC. As protein: CASSLNFGPTGYGYTF.

J is TRBJ2-2 and V is TRBV7-6; unclear D gene. The CDR3 length is 13 residues. Germline values: CDR1 SGHVS, CDR2 FNYEAQ. V was cut by 5 bases and J by 2 bases, with 6 bases left in between. The CDR3, as DNA: TGTGCCAGCAGCACAGACAACACCGGGGAGCTGTTTTTT. It encodes CASSTDNTGELFF.

The chain has TRBV6-5 and TRBJ1-5; perhaps TRBD1 as D (5 bases). The germline gives CDR1 MNHEY, CDR2 SVGAGI. The CDR3 extends over 14 amino acids. The germline V and J ends were trimmed by 7 bases and 2 bases, with 12 bases remaining between them. The DNA of the CDR3 is TGTGCCAGCAAGAACGGGGGAGGCAATCAGCCCCAGCATTTT. Translation: CASKNGGGNQPQHF.

The chain is built from TRBV19 and TRBJ2-2; D not certain. Per germline, CDR1 LNHDA and CDR2 SQIVND (reference sequence). The CDR3 covers 13 residues. Trimming cost V 6 bases and J 6 bases, with 11 bases left between them. The CDR3, as DNA: TGTGCCAGTAGCGCTACGAAGTCCGGGGAGCTGTTTTTT. Protein: CASSATKSGELFF.